Listed below are T cell receptor beta chains from one sample, sequenced in a study of T cell repertoires in cytomegalovirus infection. TCRdb called the reads again in MiXCR, with one record for every CDR3 protein. The table lists roughly 320,000 distinct CDR3 sequences, roughly 9.5% of them singletons. The material sequenced was PBMCs. The origin of the receptors is a human donor in good health (CMV status not recorded). Some clones in this sample may be carry-over from other donors' samples. Both conserved end residues are part of each CDR3. The D gene is left open where the match is weak. Not all rows give a size; the values are once, few, many and, for expanded clones, a class.

d_gene	abundance	v_gene	j_gene	CDR3nt	CDR3aa
NA	NA	TRBV6-6	TRBJ2-1	TGTGCCAGCAGCTCCGGACTGGATAACAATGAGCAGTTCTTC	CASSSGLDNNEQFF
NA	many	TRBV7-2	TRBJ2-1	TGTGCCAGCAGCTCGAGATCCAACAATGAGCAGTTCTTC	CASSSRSNNEQFF
NA	NA	TRBV11-3	TRBJ2-2	TGTGCCAGCGGGCTAAACTCGCGGGGGGAGCTGTTTTTT	CASGLNSRGELFF
NA	many	TRBV7-2	TRBJ1-5	TGTGCCAGCAGCTTAGCGCCCAGGGAAATGCCCCAGCATTTT	CASSLAPREMPQHF
NA	many	TRBV7-8	TRBJ1-1	TGTGCCAGCAGCTTAGTTCCAGGCATGGACACTGAAGCTTTCTTT	CASSLVPGMDTEAFF
NA	NA	TRBV12-3/TRBV12-4	TRBJ2-1	TGTGCCAGCAGTTTAGCAACCTGGACGAGTGAGCAGTTCTTC	CASSLATWTSEQFF
TRBD1	NA	TRBV28	TRBJ2-5	TGTGCCAGCAGTTTATTACAGGGGCTCCAAGAGACCCAGTACTTC	CASSLLQGLQETQYF
TRBD1	few	TRBV28	TRBJ2-2	TGTGCCAGCTTAGACAGGGGGCGAACCGGGGAGCTGTTTTTT	CASLDRGRTGELFF
TRBD2	NA	TRBV19	TRBJ2-1	TGTGCCAGTAGACCCGGGACTAGCGGATACAATGAGCAGTTCTTC	CASRPGTSGYNEQFF
TRBD1	NA	TRBV7-3	TRBJ2-3	TGTGCCAGCAGCCCTTCGACAGGGGGCGATACGCAGTATTTT	CASSPSTGGDTQYF
NA	NA	TRBV7-9	TRBJ1-1	TGTGCCAGCAGCCCCCAGACAGGTCCGACTGAAGCTTTCTTT	CASSPQTGPTEAFF
NA	NA	TRBV7-2	TRBJ2-1	TGTGCCAGCAGGTCCAGGGTAAATGAGCAGTTCTTC	CASRSRVNEQFF
TRBD2	many	TRBV7-2	TRBJ2-7	TGTGCCAGCAGCTCGCGACTAGCGGGAGGCTACGAGCAGTACTTC	CASSSRLAGGYEQYF
NA	many	TRBV6-2/TRBV6-3	TRBJ1-5	TGTGCCAGCAGTTGGTCCGATAGCAATCAGCCCCAGCATTTT	CASSWSDSNQPQHF
NA	NA	TRBV6-6	TRBJ2-5	TGTGCCAGCAGTTACACTAGGGGGGCCCGGACCGGCCAAGAGACCCAGTACTTC	CASSYTRGARTGQETQYF
TRBD2	many	TRBV5-4	TRBJ2-3	TGTGCCAGCGCTAGCGGGGGAAACACAGATACGCAGTATTTT	CASASGGNTDTQYF
TRBD2	many	TRBV7-2	TRBJ2-1	TGTGCCAGCAGTCGAGGACTAGCGGCATACAATGAGCAGTTCTTC	CASSRGLAAYNEQFF
NA	many	TRBV7-2	TRBJ1-2	TGTGCCAGCAGCCGTACCAGGGACTATGGCTACACCTTC	CASSRTRDYGYTF
NA	many	TRBV5-6	TRBJ1-5	TGTGCCAGCAGCTTGTCCTGGAATCAGCCCCAGCATTTT	CASSLSWNQPQHF
TRBD2	few	TRBV27	TRBJ2-5	TGTGCCAGCAGTTTATCCCTAGCGGACCAAGAGACCCAGTACTTC	CASSLSLADQETQYF
TRBD1	many	TRBV7-2	TRBJ1-2	TGTGCCAGCAGCGCGACAGGGAACTATGGCTACACCTTC	CASSATGNYGYTF
NA	many	TRBV7-2	TRBJ1-2	TGTGCCAGCAGCTTAGGGGCATCTTATTATGGCTACACCTTC	CASSLGASYYGYTF
NA	few	TRBV7-2	TRBJ2-4	TGTGCCAGCAGACGGACACCGGCGGATTCGGTCAAAAACATTCAGTACTTC	CASRRTPADSVKNIQYF
NA	few	TRBV29-1	TRBJ2-5	TGCAGCGTTGATACGGCAGCCTGGCCCCAAGAGACCCAGTACTTC	CSVDTAAWPQETQYF
NA	NA	TRBV5-6	TRBJ2-3	TGTGCCAGCAGCCGTGACAGGAAAGATACGCAGTATTTT	CASSRDRKDTQYF
NA	NA	TRBV9	TRBJ1-2	TGTGCCAGCAGCGTAGTGGAGGGGACGGGCTTCTATGGCTACACCTTC	CASSVVEGTGFYGYTF
TRBD2	few	TRBV6-2/TRBV6-3	TRBJ2-2	TGTGCCAGCAGTTCCCAACCGGGACTAGCGGGAGTAAGGACCGGGGAGCTGTTTTTT	CASSSQPGLAGVRTGELFF
NA	many	TRBV7-6	TRBJ1-3	TGTGCCAGCAGCTTACTGAGTCTTGCTGGAAACACCATATATTTT	CASSLLSLAGNTIYF
NA	many	TRBV7-2	TRBJ1-1	TGTGCCAGCAGCTTATCGGCCGCTGAAGCTTTCTTT	CASSLSAAEAFF
NA	few	TRBV12-3/TRBV12-4	TRBJ2-2	TGTGCCAGCAGTTTTCTAGGTTCCGGGGAGCTGTTTTTT	CASSFLGSGELFF
NA	many	TRBV12-3/TRBV12-4	TRBJ2-2	TGTGCCAGCGGACGGGTGAGGGCCGCCTCGAACACCGGGGAGCTGTTTTTT	CASGRVRAASNTGELFF
NA	many	TRBV11-2	TRBJ2-1	TGTGCCAGCAGTTTTCCCTGGGGAGGTTCCTACAATGAGCAGTTCTTC	CASSFPWGGSYNEQFF
NA	NA	TRBV7-3	TRBJ1-1	TGTGCCAGCAGTTCTGCCGGGGGGATCGGCACTGAAGCTTTCTTT	CASSSAGGIGTEAFF